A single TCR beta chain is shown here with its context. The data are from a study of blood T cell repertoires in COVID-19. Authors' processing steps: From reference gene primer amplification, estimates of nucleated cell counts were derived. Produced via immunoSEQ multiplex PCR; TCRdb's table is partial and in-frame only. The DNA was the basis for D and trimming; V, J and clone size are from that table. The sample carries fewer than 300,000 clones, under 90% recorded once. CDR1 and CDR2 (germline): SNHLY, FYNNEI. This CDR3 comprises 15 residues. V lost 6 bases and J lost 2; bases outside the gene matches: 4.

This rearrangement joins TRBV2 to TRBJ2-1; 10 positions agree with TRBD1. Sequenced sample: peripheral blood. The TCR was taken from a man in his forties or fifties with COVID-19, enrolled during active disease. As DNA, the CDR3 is TGTGCCAGCAGCCGTGGACAGGGGGCCTACAATGAGCAGTTCTTC. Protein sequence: CASSRGQGAYNEQFF.